This TCR beta chain comes out of a study of blood T cell repertoires in COVID-19. At the level of the study: Donors in the United States, Italy and Spain gave samples during acute or convalescent COVID-19.

Per the study methods: Amplified reference gene primers provided the basis for estimating nucleated cell counts. TCRdb's table, derived via immunoSEQ multiplex PCR, lists solely in-frame clones and lacks some. V, J and clone size derive from that table, while D and trimming were established from the DNA sequence. The table records some 400,000 clones, more than 70% of them present only once. Looked up from germline, CDR1 is MNHEY and CDR2 is SMNVEV (reference sequence). V shed 3 bases, J shed 2 bases, and the junction held 10 bases outside the gene matches. The CDR3 has 17 residues. During active infection, Seattle patients enrolled and were then monitored through disease.

The chain employs TRBV27 and TRBJ2-7; 10 bases agree with TRBD1. The sequence came from a woman between 25 and 40 years old with COVID-19, enrolled during active disease. The specimen sequenced was peripheral blood. CDR3 sequence: CASSFRQTGGFPYEQYF. The DNA for the CDR3 is TGTGCCAGCAGTTTCCGCCAGACAGGGGGCTTCCCCTACGAGCAGTACTTC.